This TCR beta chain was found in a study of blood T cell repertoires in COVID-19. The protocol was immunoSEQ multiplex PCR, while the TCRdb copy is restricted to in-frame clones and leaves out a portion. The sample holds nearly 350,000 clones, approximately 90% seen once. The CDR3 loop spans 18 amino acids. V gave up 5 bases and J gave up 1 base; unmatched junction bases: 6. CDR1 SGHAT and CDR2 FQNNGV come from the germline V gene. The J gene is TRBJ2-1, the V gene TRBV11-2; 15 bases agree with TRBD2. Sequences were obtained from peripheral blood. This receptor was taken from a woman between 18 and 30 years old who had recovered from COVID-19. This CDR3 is CASSLGTSGRYSYNEQFF. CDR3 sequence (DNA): TGTGCCAGCAGCCTTGGGACTAGCGGGAGGTATTCCTACAATGAGCAGTTCTTC.